A selection of T cell receptor beta chains follows, all from one sample in a study of blood T cell repertoires in COVID-19. The method was immunoSEQ multiplex PCR; TCRdb's version includes in-frame clones alone and lacks a portion of them. Among some 80,000 clones, around four fifths were seen once, and the ten largest hold 9.5% to 10%. Sequencing was performed on peripheral blood. The source of these receptors is a human donor in a cohort sampled during active COVID-19. Each CDR3 is given without its conserved first and last residue.

CDR3aa	v_gene	j_gene
ASSPNNYGYT	TRBV6-5	TRBJ1-2
ASSLVGQGEKTQY	TRBV5-6	TRBJ2-5
ASSLAGGHVDTQY	TRBV5-4	TRBJ2-3
ASSVGTSYNSPLH	TRBV9	TRBJ1-6
ASSLAYEQF	TRBV5-1	TRBJ2-1
AISSGRGGNTIY	TRBV10-3	TRBJ1-3
ASTRRREPSNTGELF	TRBV2	TRBJ2-2
ANRTGAYEQY	TRBV7-7	TRBJ2-7
ASSVTGGSDSPLH	TRBV25-1	TRBJ1-6
ASMALRTDTQY	TRBV27	TRBJ2-3
ASSLGTGDYNEQF	TRBV5-8	TRBJ2-1
ASSQGTGEAF	TRBV4-1	TRBJ1-1
ASSYEGGPFTEAF	TRBV6-5	TRBJ1-1
ASSWSDAGNTIY	TRBV6-2/TRBV6-3	TRBJ1-3
ASSEGQGGDYGYT	TRBV2	TRBJ1-2
ASSDRATNEKLF	TRBV6-1	TRBJ1-4
ASSYWTGEDEQY	TRBV6-5	TRBJ2-7
ASSQREAGDINGYT	TRBV4-1	TRBJ1-2
ASSVGSVLDNEQF	TRBV9	TRBJ2-1
ATRQFILLDRVGEQY	TRBV7-7	TRBJ2-7
ASSAQGNTEAF	TRBV5-1	TRBJ1-1
ASSPQSGELSYEQY	TRBV11-3	TRBJ2-7
AWSVAGYNEQF	TRBV30	TRBJ2-1
ATSRVDRDGSPLH	TRBV15	TRBJ1-6
ASSLEATGVHEQY	TRBV7-9	TRBJ2-7
ASSEIGRDYGYT	TRBV2	TRBJ1-2
AWKGARGTYNEQF	TRBV30	TRBJ2-1
ASSQVGKTNYGYT	TRBV4-1	TRBJ1-2
ASSQDRVAGNTIY	TRBV3-1/TRBV3-2	TRBJ1-3
ASSLNSLAGVGIQY	TRBV27	TRBJ2-4
AYATGWNSPLH	TRBV30	TRBJ1-6
ASSRSQGSDTQY	TRBV5-6	TRBJ2-3
ASSVDRGHNQPQH	TRBV3-1/TRBV3-2	TRBJ1-5
ASSVRDSYGYT	TRBV5-4	TRBJ1-2
ASSTEPQGAGELF	TRBV2	TRBJ2-2
ASSLSGYEQY	TRBV28	TRBJ2-7
SASGTVNQPQH	TRBV20-1	TRBJ1-5
ASRGGIFEKLF	TRBV2	TRBJ1-4
ASTLDRGTEAF	TRBV12-3/TRBV12-4	TRBJ1-1
ARPPGQGQGNTIY	TRBV19	TRBJ1-3
ASKGQANSPLH	TRBV2	TRBJ1-6
ASSPKGGAEQY	TRBV7-9	TRBJ2-7
ASRIDRANTEAF	TRBV28	TRBJ1-1
AARPPGYNEQF	TRBV25-1	TRBJ2-1
ASSGTRGSTDTQY	TRBV5-1	TRBJ2-3
ASRLAGGTDTQY	TRBV27	TRBJ2-3
ASSRDSGWADTQY	TRBV28	TRBJ2-3
AIRGYGTANYGYT	TRBV10-3	TRBJ1-2
ASRPAQGLTQH	TRBV27	TRBJ1-5
SVDLTSGVNTQY	TRBV29-1	TRBJ2-3